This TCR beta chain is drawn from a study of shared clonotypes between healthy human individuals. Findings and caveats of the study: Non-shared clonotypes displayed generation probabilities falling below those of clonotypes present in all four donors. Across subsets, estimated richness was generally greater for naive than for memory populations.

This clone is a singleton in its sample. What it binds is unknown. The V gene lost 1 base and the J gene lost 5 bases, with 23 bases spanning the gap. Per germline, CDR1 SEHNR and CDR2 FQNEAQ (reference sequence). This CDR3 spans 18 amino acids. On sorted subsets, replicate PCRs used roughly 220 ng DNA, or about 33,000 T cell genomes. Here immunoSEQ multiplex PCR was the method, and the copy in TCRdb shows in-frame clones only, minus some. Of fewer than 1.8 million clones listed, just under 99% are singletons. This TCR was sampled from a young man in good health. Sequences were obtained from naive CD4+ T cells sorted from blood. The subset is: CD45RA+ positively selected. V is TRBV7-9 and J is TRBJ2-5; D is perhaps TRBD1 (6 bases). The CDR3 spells CASSLGTQGFPGVETQYF. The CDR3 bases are TGTGCCAGCAGCTTAGGCACGCAGGGGTTCCCCGGGGTGGAGACCCAGTACTTC.